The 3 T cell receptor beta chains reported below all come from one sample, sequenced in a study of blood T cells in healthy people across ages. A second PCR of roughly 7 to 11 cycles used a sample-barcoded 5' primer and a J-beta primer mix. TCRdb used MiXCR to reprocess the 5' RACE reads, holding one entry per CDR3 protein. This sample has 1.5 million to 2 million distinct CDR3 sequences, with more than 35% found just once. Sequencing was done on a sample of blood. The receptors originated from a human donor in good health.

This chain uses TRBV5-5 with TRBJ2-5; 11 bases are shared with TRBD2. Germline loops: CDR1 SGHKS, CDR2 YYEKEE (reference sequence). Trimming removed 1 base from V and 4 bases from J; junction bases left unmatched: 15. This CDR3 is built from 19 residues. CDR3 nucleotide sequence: TGTGCCAGCAGCTTGAGAGTGACTAGCGGGGTCAGCGGAGTAGAGACCCAGTACTTC. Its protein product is CASSLRVTSGVSGVETQYF.

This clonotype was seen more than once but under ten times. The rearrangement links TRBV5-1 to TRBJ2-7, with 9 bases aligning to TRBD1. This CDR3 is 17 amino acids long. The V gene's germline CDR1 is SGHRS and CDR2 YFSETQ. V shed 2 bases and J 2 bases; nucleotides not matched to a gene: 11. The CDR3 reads CASSLVPGTGPPYEQYF. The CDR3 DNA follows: TGCGCCAGCAGCTTAGTTCCCGGGACAGGGCCTCCCTACGAGCAGTACTTC. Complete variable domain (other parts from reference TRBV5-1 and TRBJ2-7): KAGVTQTPRYLIKTRGQQVTLSCSPISGHRSVSWYQQTPGQGLQFLFEYFSETQRNKGNFPGRFSGRQFSNSRSEMNVSTLELGDSALYLCASSLVPGTGPPYEQYFGPGTRLTVT.

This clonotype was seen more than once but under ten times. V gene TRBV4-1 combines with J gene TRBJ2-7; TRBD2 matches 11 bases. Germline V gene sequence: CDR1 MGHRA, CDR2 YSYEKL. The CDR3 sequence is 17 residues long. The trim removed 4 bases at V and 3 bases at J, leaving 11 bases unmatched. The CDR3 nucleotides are TGCGCCAGCAGCCTCCTCGGGCCTAGCGGGGGGAACTACGAGCAGTACTTC. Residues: CASSLLGPSGGNYEQYF.